This T cell receptor beta chain derives from a study of T cell repertoires in aging, cancer and after chemotherapy. TRB rearrangements spanning V, D and J were amplified using mixed TRB-A/B primers. TCRdb re-analysed the multiplex PCR reads in MiXCR, keeping a single row per CDR3 protein. The sample lists around 2,500 distinct CDR3 sequences, approximately 23% occurring once. This clonotype is medium-sized within its sample. Peripheral blood genomic DNA, not sorted cells or RNA, was the template. Trimming took 4 bases from V and 5 from J, leaving 14 bases between them. Looked up from germline, CDR1 is MNHNS and CDR2 is SASEGT. CDR3 length: 14 residues.

The specimen was blood. The gene calls are TRBV6-1 and TRBJ2-5; D is tentatively TRBD1 or TRBD2 (5 bases each). This clonotype was obtained from a human donor with a solid tumor. CDR3 coding DNA: TGTGCCAGCAGTGCGGGGACCGGTTTCGAGACCCAGTACTTC. As protein: CASSAGTGFETQYF.